Listed below are T cell receptor beta chains from one sample, sequenced in a study of beta chain features in type 1 diabetes. Measured with immunoSEQ multiplex PCR; TCRdb has only the in-frame clones, and not every one. The sample lists approximately 150,000 clones; about 13% were seen once. Sequencing input: central memory CD4+ T cells from blood. Receptors originate from a man aged 18-30 years with type 1 diabetes. Both conserved end residues are part of each CDR3. The D gene is left open where the match is weak. Clone sizes are given selectively: once, few, many, or a class where the clone is expanded.

V	D	size	J	DNA	CDR3
TRBV7-9	-	few	TRBJ1-2	TGTGCCAGCAGCTTCGCGGCGGGACCCTCTGGCTACACCTTC	CASSFAAGPSGYTF
TRBV7-6	-	few	TRBJ2-3	TGTGCCAGCAGCTTAGACGATACGCAGTATTTT	CASSLDDTQYF
TRBV28	TRBD1	-	TRBJ2-1	TGTGCCACCTACGGGACAGGGGGCTACAATGAGCAGTTCTTC	CATYGTGGYNEQFF
TRBV4-1	TRBD1	few	TRBJ1-2	TGTGCCAGCAGCCAAGGGGACAGTGCAAACTATGGCTACACCTTC	CASSQGDSANYGYTF
TRBV18	-	few	TRBJ2-7	TGTGCCAGCTCACCAGGTGGGCAGACCTACGAGCAGTACTTC	CASSPGGQTYEQYF
TRBV5-1	TRBD1	few	TRBJ2-1	TGCGCCAGCAGCTCCGGGACAGGGACCTACAATGAGCAGTTCTTC	CASSSGTGTYNEQFF
TRBV19	-	-	TRBJ2-3	TGTGCCAGTATCGATACCGCAGGCCGGGGGACAGATACGCAGTATTTT	CASIDTAGRGTDTQYF
TRBV30	TRBD2	-	TRBJ2-7	TGTGCCTTCACTAGCGGGGGTTTCTACGAGCAGTACTTC	CAFTSGGFYEQYF
TRBV30	-	-	TRBJ2-1	TGTGCCTGGAGTTGGAGGGGAGGGGGTGAGCAGTTCTTC	CAWSWRGGGEQFF
TRBV13	TRBD1	many	TRBJ2-7	TGTGCCAGCAGCGGGACAGGTACCTACGAGCAGTACTTC	CASSGTGTYEQYF
TRBV5-1	-	-	TRBJ1-2	TGCGCCAGCAGCTTGTCCCAGGAAACAGGAGAAGCTAACTATGGCTACACCTTC	CASSLSQETGEANYGYTF
TRBV28	-	-	TRBJ2-1	TGTGCCAGCAGTTCAAACGCCGGGAATCACAATGAGCAGTTCTTC	CASSSNAGNHNEQFF
TRBV18	-	few	TRBJ2-5	TGTGCCAGCTCACCACCGCTGAAGTTGTTCCTTGACTTC	CASSPPLKLFLDF
TRBV18	-	-	TRBJ1-2	TGTGCCAGCTCACCAACAGAGAACTATGGCTACACCTTC	CASSPTENYGYTF
TRBV18	-	few	TRBJ2-3	TGTGCCAGCTCTGGTGTCACAGATACGCAGTATTTT	CASSGVTDTQYF
TRBV7-6	-	few	TRBJ2-7	TGTGCCAGCAGCAGTACAACCGGGACCGAGCAGTACTTC	CASSSTTGTEQYF
TRBV2	-	few	TRBJ2-3	TGTGCCAGCAGCCCTTTTGGAGGCACAGATACGCAGTATTTT	CASSPFGGTDTQYF
TRBV7-3	-	few	TRBJ1-3	TGTGCCAGCAGCTTAAGGGGTCAAACTGGAAACACCATATATTTT	CASSLRGQTGNTIYF
TRBV7-9	-	few	TRBJ1-6	TGTGCCAGCAGCGGACAGAATTCACCCCTCCACTTT	CASSGQNSPLHF
TRBV6-6	TRBD1	-	TRBJ2-2	TGTGCCAGCAGGGGACAGGGGAACGGGGAGCTGTTTTTT	CASRGQGNGELFF
TRBV7-2	-	few	TRBJ2-7	TGTGCCAGCAGCTTAGACAGTACCTACGAGCAGTACTTC	CASSLDSTYEQYF
TRBV29-1	-	many	TRBJ1-1	TGCAGCGCCAGAGACACTGAAGCTTTCTTT	CSARDTEAFF
TRBV6-1	TRBD1	-	TRBJ1-3	TGTGCCAGCCGGGACAGCTCTGGAAACACCATATATTTT	CASRDSSGNTIYF
TRBV15	-	few	TRBJ2-1	TGTGCCACCAACCAGGGTGGGGCCTCCTACAATGAGCAGTTCTTC	CATNQGGASYNEQFF
TRBV10-3	TRBD1	-	TRBJ1-6	TGTGCCATCAGTGAGTCGGTCAGGGGGGTATCATCACCCCTCCACTTT	CAISESVRGVSSPLHF
TRBV6-5	-	few	TRBJ1-2	TGTGCCAGCATCGACAGCAAACTAAACTATGGCTACACCTTC	CASIDSKLNYGYTF
TRBV7-9	-	-	TRBJ1-2	TGTGCCAGCAGCTTAGTCTCGGGGGCTCATGGCTACACCTTC	CASSLVSGAHGYTF
TRBV5-1	-	many	TRBJ1-5	TGCGCCAGCAGCTTGCAAGCGGGTCAGCCCCAGCATTTT	CASSLQAGQPQHF
TRBV30	TRBD1	few	TRBJ2-4	TGTGCCTGGAGTGTGGGGACAGGAGGCCGAATTCAGTACTTC	CAWSVGTGGRIQYF
TRBV19	-	-	TRBJ1-2	TGTGCCAGTAGTATCTTCAGGGTGGAGGGCTACACCTTC	CASSIFRVEGYTF
TRBV2	-	-	TRBJ2-5	TGTGCCAGCAGCCTACCGGGACGCCATAGCTCTACCCAGTACTTC	CASSLPGRHSSTQYF
TRBV13	-	-	TRBJ1-3	TGTGCCAGCAGCTGGGTTAACTCTGGAAACACCATATATTTT	CASSWVNSGNTIYF
TRBV15	-	few	TRBJ1-5	TGTGCCACCAGCAGCCAGTTACCCTCTGGCAATCAGCCCCAGCATTTT	CATSSQLPSGNQPQHF
TRBV9	-	-	TRBJ1-1	TGTGCCAGCAGCGTAGGACCCGAGGGAGCTGAAGCTTTCTTT	CASSVGPEGAEAFF